A selection of T cell receptor beta chains follows, all from one sample in a study of T cells in Graves' hyperthyroidism and ophthalmopathy. Using its own MiXCR run on the multiplex PCR reads, TCRdb lists one record per CDR3 protein. The sample contains approximately 700,000 distinct CDR3 sequences, about 15% of which appear only once. Sequencing input: blood. These receptors were taken from a man aged 18 to 30 with Graves' hyperthyroidism. Both conserved end residues are part of each CDR3. The D gene is left open where the match is weak. For some rows the clone size is stated as once, few or many, or as a class when expanded; others skip it.

TRBJ2-5 | many | NA | TRBV7-3 | CASSFSGQETQYF | TGTGCCAGCAGCTTTTCTGGCCAAGAGACCCAGTACTTC
TRBJ2-6 | few | NA | TRBV28 | CASRGGGSGANVLTF | TGTGCCAGCAGGGGAGGAGGCTCTGGGGCCAACGTCCTGACTTTC
TRBJ2-7 | NA | NA | TRBV5-1 | CASRTEMGANSYEQYF | TGCGCCAGCAGGACGGAGATGGGTGCGAACTCCTACGAGCAGTACTTC
TRBJ2-5 | many | TRBD2 | TRBV20-1 | CSASGTSGREFSETQYF | TGCAGTGCTAGCGGGACTAGCGGGAGGGAATTTTCGGAGACCCAGTACTTC
TRBJ2-2 | few | TRBD2 | TRBV9 | CASSALSSGRNTGELFF | TGTGCCAGCAGCGCCTTGTCTAGCGGGAGGAACACCGGGGAGCTGTTTTTT
TRBJ1-6 | few | NA | TRBV7-2 | CASSPKLAYNLLGWGSPLHF | TGTGCCAGCAGCCCCAAGTTAGCTTATAATTTGTTGGGGTGGGGTTCACCCCTCCACTTT
TRBJ2-3 | many | NA | TRBV6-2/TRBV6-3 | CASRKTDTQYF | TGTGCCAGCAGGAAAACAGATACGCAGTATTTT
TRBJ1-2 | many | TRBD1 | TRBV10-3 | CAISGTGTGVNGYTF | TGTGCCATCAGCGGGACCGGGACAGGGGTGAATGGCTACACCTTC
TRBJ1-1 | NA | NA | TRBV25-1 | CASSKGRATEAFF | TGTGCCAGCAGTAAGGGGAGGGCCACTGAAGCTTTCTTT
TRBJ2-1 | few | NA | TRBV7-9 | CASSLEKGPRYNEQFF | TGTGCCAGCAGCTTAGAGAAGGGACCACGATACAATGAGCAGTTCTTC